This TCR beta chain was identified during a study of CD8 T cells in Susac syndrome. Healthy donors formed controls matched for age and sex. Reverse transcription of roughly 0.45 to 1 ug RNA used random hexamers. An immunoSEQ multiplex PCR generated amplified TCR beta CDR3 products spanning 54 Vbeta and 13 Jbeta. MiXCR was run by TCRdb on the immunoSEQ multiplex PCR reads, yielding one entry per CDR3 protein. The data hold about 80,000 distinct CDR3 sequences, with over 90% observed a single time. CDR1 is LGHNA, CDR2 YSLEER, per germline. The CDR3 is 15 amino acids. Deletions cut 1 base from V and 6 bases from J, with 12 bases between.

The sequencing input was CD8+ T cells from PBMCs. This sequence was found in a human donor in good health. J is TRBJ1-4 and V is TRBV4-3, with D hard to call. The CDR3 spells CASSQVPIAHEKLFF. For the CDR3, the DNA is TGCGCCAGCAGCCAAGTACCCATCGCCCATGAAAAACTGTTTTTT.